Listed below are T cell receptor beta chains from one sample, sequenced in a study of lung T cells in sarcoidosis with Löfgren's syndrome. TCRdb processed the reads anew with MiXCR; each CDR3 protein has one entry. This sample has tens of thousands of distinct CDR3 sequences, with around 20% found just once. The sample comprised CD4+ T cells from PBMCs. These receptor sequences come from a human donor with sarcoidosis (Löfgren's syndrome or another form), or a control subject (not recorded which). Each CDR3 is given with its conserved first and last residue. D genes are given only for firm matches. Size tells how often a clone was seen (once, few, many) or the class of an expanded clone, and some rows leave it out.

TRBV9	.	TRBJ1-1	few	TGTGCCAGCAGCTCCCAGAACACTGAAGCTTTCTTT	CASSSQNTEAFF
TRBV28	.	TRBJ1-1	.	TGTGCCAGCAGACGTGTGGGAATACCCTTGAACACTGAAGCTTTCTTT	CASRRVGIPLNTEAFF
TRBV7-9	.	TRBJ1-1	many	TGTGCCAGCAGCGGGACCCCCGCGAACACTGAAGCTTTCTTT	CASSGTPANTEAFF
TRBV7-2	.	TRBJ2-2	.	TGTGCCAGCAGCTTAGAAGGGACGAGCACCGGGGAGCTGTTTTTT	CASSLEGTSTGELFF
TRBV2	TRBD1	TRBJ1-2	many	TGTGCCAGCAGGATCAGGGGGGCTGGCTACACCTTC	CASRIRGAGYTF
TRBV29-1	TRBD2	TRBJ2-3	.	TGCAGCGTTGAAGGTCGGCGGGAGGGCGGCACAGATACGCAGTATTTT	CSVEGRREGGTDTQYF
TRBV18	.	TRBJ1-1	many	TGTGCCAGCTCACCAGGAGTGGAGGGAACTGAAGCTTTCTTT	CASSPGVEGTEAFF
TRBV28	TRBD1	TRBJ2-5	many	TGTGCCAGCAGTCCGCGGACAGGGGAAGAGACCCAGTACTTC	CASSPRTGEETQYF
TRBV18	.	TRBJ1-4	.	TGTGCCAGCTCACGAAACAAGGCTTCGGCGCTTGAAAATGAAAAACTGTTTTTT	CASSRNKASALENEKLFF
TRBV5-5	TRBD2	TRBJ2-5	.	TGTGCCAGCAGCTTGGATTGGGGGGGGACCCAGTACTTC	CASSLDWGGTQYF
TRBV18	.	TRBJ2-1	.	TGTGCCAGCACCCAGAGCTCCTACAAGGAGCAGTTCTTC	CASTQSSYKEQFF
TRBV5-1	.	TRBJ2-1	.	TGCGCCAGCAGCTTACTAGAAAGGGGCGACAATAAGCAGTTCTTC	CASSLLERGDNKQFF
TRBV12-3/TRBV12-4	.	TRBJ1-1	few	TGTGCCAGCAGTTCCCGGGACCGTGGGGAGAACACTGAAGCTTTCTTT	CASSSRDRGENTEAFF
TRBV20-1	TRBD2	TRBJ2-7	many	TGCAGTGCTAGAGTGGGGTTTGGACTAGCGGGGGATTACGAGCAGTACTTC	CSARVGFGLAGDYEQYF
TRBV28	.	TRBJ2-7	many	TGTGCCAGCAGCCAGTCCTTACAGCAGTACTTC	CASSQSLQQYF
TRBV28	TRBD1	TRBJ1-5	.	TGTGCCAGCAGCCTGGTGGGACAGAACCTTTGGGGCAATCAGCCCCAGCATTTT	CASSLVGQNLWGNQPQHF
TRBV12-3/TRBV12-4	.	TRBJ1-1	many	TGTGCCAGCAGTTTAGTAAGGTCCATGGCGGGAGCTTTCTTT	CASSLVRSMAGAFF
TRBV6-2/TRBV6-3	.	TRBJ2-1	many	TGTGCCAGCAGGGCTGCAGCCTACAATGAGCAGTTCTTC	CASRAAAYNEQFF
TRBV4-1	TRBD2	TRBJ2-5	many	TGCGCCAGCAGCTTTTCTCCGACTAGCGGGGGGGCCCAAGAGACCCAGTACTTC	CASSFSPTSGGAQETQYF
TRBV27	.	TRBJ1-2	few	TGTGCCAGCAGTTTAACGTGGGGGCATAACTATGGCTACACCTTC	CASSLTWGHNYGYTF
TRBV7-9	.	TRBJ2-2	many	TGTGCCAGCAGCTTAGTTGTGGTAGAGAACACCGGGGAGCTGTTTTTT	CASSLVVVENTGELFF
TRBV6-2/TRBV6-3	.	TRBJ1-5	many	TGTGCCAGCAGTCCCGGGGGGGGCAATCAGCCCCAGCATTTT	CASSPGGGNQPQHF
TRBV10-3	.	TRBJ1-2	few	TGTGCCATCAGTGAGACGGCAGGCGGGCCCTTTGGCTACACCTTC	CAISETAGGPFGYTF